The present T cell receptor beta chain was sequenced within a study of identical twins. Between the trimmed V and J ends, which lost 6 bases and 5 bases, there was a span of 13 bases. The CDR3 is 14 amino acids. General study findings and limits: Insertions were fewer in abundant cord blood beta clonotypes, whereas memory repertoires showed none of this pattern.

Template switching added a universal primer site; cDNA carried unique molecular identifiers. TCRdb analysed the 5' RACE reads with MiXCR anew, one entry per CDR3 protein. The sample shows about 490,000 distinct CDR3 sequences, nearly 15% of them seen only once. The donors were all healthy and Caucasian. This clonotype has a count of ten or more. The target antigen is unknown. This sample also belongs to another study, concerning yellow fever vaccine responses in identical twins.

The sequence came from a woman aged 18-29 years in good health. The chain carries TRBV12-3 or TRBV12-4 and TRBJ2-2; a weak D match, TRBD1 (6 bases). Input material: CD4+ T cells sorted from blood. The CDR3 DNA reads TGTGCCAGCAGCCCACAGGGTCCGACCGGGGAGCTGTTTTTT. It specifies CASSPQGPTGELFF.